Presented here are 21 T cell receptor beta chains from one specimen sequenced in a study of patients and donors after allogeneic stem cell transplantation. TCRdb passed the RT-PCR reads through MiXCR, listing each CDR3 protein once. The data show roughly 880,000 distinct CDR3 sequences, roughly 18% seen once. The sample comprised blood, either unsorted or a sorted T cell fraction (not recorded which). These receptor sequences come from a human donor who was either an allogeneic HSCT recipient or a stem cell or donor lymphocyte infusion donor (not recorded which). It is not recorded whose cells these are; they may come from a transplant donor.

This chain uses TRBV20-1 with TRBJ2-5; 8 positions agree with TRBD2. J lost 2 bases, V lost 3 bases, and 5 bases had no gene match. The CDR3 is 14 residues long. Per germline, CDR1 DFQATT and CDR2 SNEGSKA (reference sequence). Here the CDR3 DNA reads TGCAGTGCTAGGGCCGGGACTAGACAAGAGACCCAGTACTTC. Protein product: CSARAGTRQETQYF.

This clonotype was counted a few times. The chain is built from TRBV10-3 and TRBJ2-3, with D unresolved. Germline V gives CDR1 ENHRY, CDR2 SYGVKD. The CDR3 has 13 amino acids. With 4 bases removed from V and 0 bases from J, the gap between germline ends came to 5 bases. The CDR3 loop is CAISGPSTDTQYF. DNA of the CDR3: TGTGCCATCAGTGGGCCGAGCACAGATACGCAGTATTTT.

There are a few counts of this clonotype. The chain uses TRBV4-1 and TRBJ2-7, with 8 bases matching TRBD1. After removal of 3 bases from V and 2 bases from J, the junction contained 6 bases not matched to a gene. Looked up from germline, CDR1 is MGHRA and CDR2 is YSYEKL. This CDR3 is 15 amino acids long. The CDR3 bases are TGCGCCAGCAGCCAGTGGACAGGGTTCCCCTACGAGCAGTACTTC. Residues: CASSQWTGFPYEQYF.

The CDR3 sequence: CASSLRQGLGEQFF. In DNA form, the CDR3 reads TGTGCCAGCAGCTTAAGGCAGGGGCTGGGGGAGCAGTTCTTC. J is TRBJ2-1 and V is TRBV7-2, with D possibly matching TRBD1 (6 bases). Germline V lookup: CDR1 SGHTA, CDR2 FQGNSA. V lost 2 bases to trimming and J lost 10 bases, with 15 bases between them. The CDR3 totals 14 residues.

The table lists this clonotype with a few counts. The chain is built from TRBV12-3 or TRBV12-4 and TRBJ2-7; D is uncertain. This CDR3 comprises 15 residues. Trimming took off 0 bases at V and 3 bases at J, with 12 bases between the two ends. CDR3 protein: CASSLAPFGSYEQYF. As DNA, the CDR3 is TGTGCCAGCAGTTTAGCCCCTTTCGGCAGCTACGAGCAGTACTTC.

This clonotype was picked up a small number of times. The CDR3 region has the DNA TGCAGTGCTAGACCCCTAAAGCAGGGATCTTATGAGCAGTTCTTC. Translated: CSARPLKQGSYEQFF. This rearrangement joins TRBV20-1 to TRBJ2-1, with a tentative D call TRBD1 (5 bases). V lost 2 bases and J 8 bases, leaving 19 bases between the germline ends. Germline V gene sequence: CDR1 DFQATT, CDR2 SNEGSKA (reference sequence). This CDR3 is 15 amino acids long.

The chain couples TRBV19 to TRBJ2-1; D gene unclear. The CDR3 length is 14 residues. Germline V CDR1 and CDR2: LNHDA, SQIVND (reference sequence). V dropped 1 base and J dropped 3 bases, with 7 bases sitting between them. The CDR3 region is CASSIGQIYNEQFF. The CDR3 coding sequence is TGTGCCAGTAGTATAGGGCAGATCTACAATGAGCAGTTCTTC.

This clonotype was picked up a small number of times. The V and J genes are TRBV10-3 and TRBJ2-3; 11 nucleotides match TRBD2. This CDR3 has 17 amino acids. Germline CDR1 is ENHRY and CDR2 is SYGVKD. The V gene end was trimmed by 0 bases and the J gene end by 4 bases; junction bases not matched to a gene: 6. The CDR3 nucleotides are TGTGCCATCAGTGAGTCCGCTACTAGCGGGAGCGCAGATACGCAGTATTTT. Protein sequence: CAISESATSGSADTQYF.

The chain recombines TRBV12-3 or TRBV12-4 with TRBJ2-1; a possible D gene is TRBD2 (6 bases). The V and J ends lost 6 bases and 9 bases respectively, with 12 bases between them. The length of the CDR3 is 12 residues. The CDR3 DNA sequence: TGTGCCAGCAGCCCCGGGGGAGTTGAGCAGTTCTTC. Translation gives CASSPGGVEQFF.

The V call is TRBV29-1, the J call TRBJ2-5, with a possible D match to TRBD2 (5 bases). Between the trimmed V and J ends, which lost 3 bases and 4 bases, there was a span of 6 bases. Germline V gene data show CDR1 as SQVTM and CDR2 as ANQGSEA. This CDR3 contains 11 residues. The CDR3 DNA reads as TGCAGCGTTGAGAGGGTAGAGACCCAGTACTTC. This sequence encodes CSVERVETQYF.

This clonotype was counted only a few times. The rearrangement uses TRBV4-3 and TRBJ1-2; perhaps TRBD1 as D (6 bases). The CDR3 totals 15 residues. V shed 3 bases and J shed 2 bases, with 13 bases lying between them. Per germline, CDR1 LGHNA and CDR2 YSLEER. This CDR3 is CASSQGQGKNYGYTF. CDR3 nucleotides: TGCGCCAGCAGCCAGGGTCAGGGGAAGAACTATGGCTACACCTTC.

This clonotype has a handful of counts. The gene calls are TRBV2 and TRBJ2-7; D possibly corresponds to TRBD1 (5 bases). Trimming shortened V by 7 bases and J by 1 base, and 14 bases separated the two germline ends. This CDR3 has 14 residues. Germline lookup yields CDR1 SNHLY and CDR2 FYNNEI. CDR3 coding DNA: TGTGCCAGCACACGGGCCAGGGAATCCTACGAGCAGTACTTC. Its protein is CASTRARESYEQYF.

This clonotype was picked up a small number of times. The J gene is TRBJ2-2, the V gene TRBV24-1; 12 positions agree with TRBD1. Germline-derived CDR1 and CDR2 are KGHDR and SFDVKD. The V and J ends lost 12 bases and 0 bases, in that order; junction bases with no gene match: 10. The CDR3 sequence is 17 residues long. The DNA for the CDR3 is TGTGCCGCCGCGGGACAGGGGGCGAGGGCGAACACCGGGGAGCTGTTTTTT. It specifies CAAAGQGARANTGELFF.

This clonotype came up many times. As DNA, the CDR3 is TGTGCCAGCTCAGGGTTGGGGGATGGCGAGCAGTTCTTC. Translating it yields CASSGLGDGEQFF. The V and J genes are TRBV18 and TRBJ2-1; D assignment may be TRBD1 or TRBD2 (5 bases each). Germline CDR1 reads KGHSH; CDR2 reads LQKENI. V dropped 5 bases and J dropped 10 bases, with 15 bases sitting between them. The CDR3 length is 13 residues.

The V gene is TRBV25-1, the J gene TRBJ1-2; weak D call: TRBD1 (5 bases). V was shortened by 6 bases and J by 8 bases, with 10 bases between the two germline ends. The CDR3 is made up of 11 amino acids. Germline CDR1 reads MGHDK; CDR2 reads SYGVNS. The DNA of the CDR3 is TGTGCCAGCAGACGGGACGGCGGCTACACCTTC. Translating it yields CASRRDGGYTF.

The chain uses TRBV5-1 and TRBJ1-2; TRBD1 agrees at 12 bases. In germline, CDR1 is SGHRS, CDR2 YFSETQ. Losses at the gene ends were 7 bases for V and 8 bases for J; bases not matched to a gene: 15. The CDR3 is made up of 16 amino acids. The chain's CDR3 is CASLEGTGGQSGGYTF. DNA for the CDR3: TGCGCCAGCTTGGAGGGGACAGGGGGCCAAAGTGGCGGCTACACCTTC.

This clonotype was counted a few times. The genes are TRBV30 and TRBJ2-1, with 9 bases matching TRBD2. CDR1 and CDR2 from the germline V gene are GTSNPN and SVGIG (reference sequence). The CDR3 runs 13 residues. With 5 bases clipped from V and 5 bases from J, the junction kept 4 bases outside the gene matches. CDR3 coding DNA: TGTGCCTGGGGGAGGACTAGCGACAATGAGCAGTTCTTC. Its protein is CAWGRTSDNEQFF.

This clonotype has at least ten counts. The chain joins TRBV24-1 to TRBJ2-3; 7 bases are shared with TRBD2. V was pared by 9 bases and J by 4 bases, with 12 bases of the junction left unmatched. The CDR3 extends over 15 amino acids. The V gene's germline CDR1 is KGHDR and CDR2 SFDVKD. The CDR3 DNA is TGTGCCACCTCCGAGGGAGGGACTCCCTCAGATACGCAGTATTTT. It encodes CATSEGGTPSDTQYF.

This clonotype was seen ten or more times. The chain carries TRBV27 and TRBJ1-2; 8 nucleotides line up with TRBD1. V shed 6 bases and J 5 bases; nucleotides not matched to a gene: 8. CDR3 size: 14 residues. CDR1 MNHEY and CDR2 SMNVEV come from the germline V gene (reference sequence). The CDR3 coding sequence is TGTGCCAGCAGGAGCATGGGACAGGTGTATGGCTACACCTTC. As protein: CASRSMGQVYGYTF.

The J gene is TRBJ2-2, the V gene TRBV6-5; D remains unclear. CDR3 length: 18 amino acids. The V end lost 2 bases, the J end lost 0 bases, and 16 bases lay between the germline ends. Germline V lookup: CDR1 MNHEY, CDR2 SVGAGI. The CDR3 sequence: CASSYEIQYIANTGELFF. CDR3 DNA sequence: TGTGCCAGCAGTTACGAGATCCAATACATCGCGAACACCGGGGAGCTGTTTTTT.

This clonotype appeared a few times. This rearrangement joins TRBV2 to TRBJ2-1, with D maybe TRBD2 (5 bases). This CDR3 is built from 11 residues. The V end lost 3 bases, the J end lost 8 bases, and 5 bases lay between the germline ends. In germline, CDR1 is SNHLY, CDR2 FYNNEI. CDR3 DNA: TGTGCCAGCAGTGACGGGGATGAGCAGTTCTTC. Its translation is CASSDGDEQFF.